This is a list of T cell receptor beta chains from one sample in a study of CD8+CD57+ T cells in acquired aplastic anemia. TCRdb independently ran MiXCR on the reads; one entry per CDR3 protein. The table has about 160,000 distinct CDR3 sequences, roughly two thirds seen once. Sequenced material: sorted CD4+, CD8+, or CD8+CD57+ T cells (not recorded which) from PBMCs. The receptors originated from a human donor with aplastic anemia. Both conserved end residues are part of each CDR3. Fields, in order: D gene, clone size, J gene, V gene, CDR3 protein, CDR3 DNA. A D gene is named only where the DNA matches it firmly. Only some rows state a clone size, as once, few, many or a class for expanded clones.

D gene: TRBD2; clone size: .; J gene: TRBJ2-2; V gene: TRBV10-1; CDR3 protein: CASSESASGAYTGELFF; CDR3 DNA: TGCGCCAGCAGTGAGTCGGCAAGCGGGGCCTACACCGGGGAGCTGTTTTTT
D gene: .; clone size: .; J gene: TRBJ1-1; V gene: TRBV5-1; CDR3 protein: CASSWDGGGGRTEAFF; CDR3 DNA: TGCGCCAGCAGCTGGGATGGGGGGGGCGGGAGGACTGAAGCTTTCTTT
D gene: .; clone size: .; J gene: TRBJ1-5; V gene: TRBV19; CDR3 protein: CASSPPRDTQPQHF; CDR3 DNA: TGTGCCAGTAGTCCCCCACGAGATACTCAGCCCCAGCATTTT
D gene: .; clone size: .; J gene: TRBJ1-6; V gene: TRBV7-2; CDR3 protein: CASSFGLNVNSPLHF; CDR3 DNA: TGTGCCAGCAGCTTCGGACTGAACGTTAATTCACCCCTCCACTTT
D gene: .; clone size: .; J gene: TRBJ2-5; V gene: TRBV19; CDR3 protein: CASSIDRLTGQETQYF; CDR3 DNA: TGTGCCAGTAGTATAGATCGTTTAACAGGCCAAGAGACCCAGTACTTC
D gene: TRBD1; clone size: .; J gene: TRBJ1-5; V gene: TRBV2; CDR3 protein: CASSEGQLYNQPQHF; CDR3 DNA: TGTGCCAGCAGTGAGGGACAGCTCTACAATCAGCCCCAGCATTTT
D gene: TRBD2; clone size: few; J gene: TRBJ2-1; V gene: TRBV10-3; CDR3 protein: CAISGGGVYNEQFF; CDR3 DNA: TGTGCCATCAGTGGGGGGGGTGTTTACAATGAGCAGTTCTTC
D gene: .; clone size: .; J gene: TRBJ1-6; V gene: TRBV6-6; CDR3 protein: CASSSPGERLNSPLHF; CDR3 DNA: TGTGCCAGCAGTTCGCCCGGGGAGCGCTTGAATTCACCCCTCCACTTT
D gene: .; clone size: once; J gene: TRBJ2-3; V gene: TRBV7-2; CDR3 protein: CANSLVTGGGRNF; CDR3 DNA: TGTGCCAACAGCTTAGTAACTGGCGGGGGCCGAAATTTT
D gene: .; clone size: .; J gene: TRBJ2-4; V gene: TRBV2; CDR3 protein: CASSGLRHSTQQSYIQYF; CDR3 DNA: TGTGCCAGCAGTGGTCTACGGCATTCTACCCAACAATCGTACATTCAGTACTTC